This record looks at one T cell receptor beta chain sequence and its context. Produced via immunoSEQ multiplex PCR; TCRdb's table is partial and in-frame only. The sample yields 90,000 to 120,000 clones, less than 95% seen once. The data are from a study of T cell changes during pregnancy in multiple sclerosis. Losses at the gene ends were 3 bases for V and 1 base for J; bases not matched to a gene: 4. Germline V gene data show CDR1 as SGDLS and CDR2 as YYNGEE. The CDR3 loop spans 15 amino acids. This TCR came from a female donor in good health, enrolled as a control in a pregnancy study. The chain carries TRBV9 and TRBJ2-1, with 7 bases identical to TRBD1. This sample comprised peripheral blood, obtained in the third trimester of pregnancy. In DNA form, the CDR3 reads TGTGCCAGCAGCGGACGGGACAGATCCTACAATGAGCAGTTCTTC. Protein: CASSGRDRSYNEQFF.